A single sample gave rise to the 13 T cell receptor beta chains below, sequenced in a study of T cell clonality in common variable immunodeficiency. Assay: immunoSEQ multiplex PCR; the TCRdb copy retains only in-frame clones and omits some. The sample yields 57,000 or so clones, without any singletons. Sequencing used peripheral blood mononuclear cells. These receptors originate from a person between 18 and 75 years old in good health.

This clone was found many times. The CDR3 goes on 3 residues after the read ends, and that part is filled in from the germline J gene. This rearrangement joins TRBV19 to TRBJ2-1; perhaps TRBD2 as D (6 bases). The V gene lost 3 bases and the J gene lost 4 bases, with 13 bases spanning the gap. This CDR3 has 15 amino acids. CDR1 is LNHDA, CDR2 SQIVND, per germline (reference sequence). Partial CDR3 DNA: TGTGCCAGTAGTATGGCGGGAACAGCATACAATGAG. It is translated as CASSMAGTAYNE. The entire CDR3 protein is CASSMAGTAYNEQFF.

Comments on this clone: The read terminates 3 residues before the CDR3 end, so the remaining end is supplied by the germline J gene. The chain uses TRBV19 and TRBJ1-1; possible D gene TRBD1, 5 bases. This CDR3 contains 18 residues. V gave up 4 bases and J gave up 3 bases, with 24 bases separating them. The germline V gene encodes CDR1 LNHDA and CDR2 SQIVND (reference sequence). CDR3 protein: CASSRGFTALAGDTEAFF. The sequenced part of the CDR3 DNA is TGTGCCAGTAGTAGGGGGTTTACGGCACTCGCGGGGGACACTGAA.

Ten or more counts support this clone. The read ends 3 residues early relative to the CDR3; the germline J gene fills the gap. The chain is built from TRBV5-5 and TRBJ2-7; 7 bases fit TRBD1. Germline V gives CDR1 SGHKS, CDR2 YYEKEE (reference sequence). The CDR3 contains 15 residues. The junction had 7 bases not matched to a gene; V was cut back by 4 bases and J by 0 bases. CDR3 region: CASSPGTVSSYEQYF. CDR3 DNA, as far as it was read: TGTGCCAGCAGCCCCGGGACAGTTAGCTCCTACGAG. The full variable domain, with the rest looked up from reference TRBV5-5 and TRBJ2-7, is DAGVTQSPTHLIKTRGQQVTLRCSPISGHKSVSWYQQVLGQGPQFIFQYYEKEERGRGNFPDRFSARQFPNYSSELNVNALLLGDSALYLCASSPGTVSSYEQYFGPGTRLTVT.

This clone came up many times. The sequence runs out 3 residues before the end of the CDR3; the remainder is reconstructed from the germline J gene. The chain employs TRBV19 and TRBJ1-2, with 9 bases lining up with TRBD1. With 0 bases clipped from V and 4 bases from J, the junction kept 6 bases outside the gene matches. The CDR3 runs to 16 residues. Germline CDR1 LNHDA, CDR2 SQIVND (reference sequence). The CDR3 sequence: CASSIEQGADTYGYTF. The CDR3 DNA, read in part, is TGTGCCAGTAGTATAGAACAGGGGGCGGATACCTATGGC.

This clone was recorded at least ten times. Partial CDR3 DNA: TGTGCCATCCGACGGACTAGCGGTCGCACAGATACG. Protein sequence: CAIRRTSGRTDT. The complete CDR3 protein is CAIRRTSGRTDTQYF. The rearrangement joins TRBV10-3 to TRBJ2-3, with TRBD2 identical over 10 bases. The read gets to within 3 residues of the CDR3 end, and the germline J gene fills in the rest. The CDR3 extends over 15 amino acids. The germline gives CDR1 ENHRY, CDR2 SYGVKD. Losses at the gene ends were 8 bases for V and 1 base for J; bases not matched to a gene: 6.

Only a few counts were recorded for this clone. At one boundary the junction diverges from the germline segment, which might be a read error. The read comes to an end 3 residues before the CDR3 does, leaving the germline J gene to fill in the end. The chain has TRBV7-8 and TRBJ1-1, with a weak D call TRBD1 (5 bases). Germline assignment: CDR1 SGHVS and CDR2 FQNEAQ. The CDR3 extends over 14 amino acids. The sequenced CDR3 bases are TGTGCCAGCAGCAAGCACGGGGGAACGACTGGA. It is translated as CASSKHGGTTG. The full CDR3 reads CASSKHGGTTGAFF.

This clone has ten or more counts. The part of the CDR3 DNA that was read is TGTGCCAGCAGTTTATTGACAGAGACAACTAATGAAAAA. The encoded protein is CASSLLTETTNEK. From start to end, the CDR3 is CASSLLTETTNEKLFF. The chain joins TRBV28 to TRBJ1-4; D perhaps matches TRBD1 (5 bases). The read stops 3 residues short of the end of the CDR3; the missing end is completed from the germline J gene. Germline V gene data show CDR1 as MDHEN and CDR2 as SYDVKM. The CDR3 totals 16 residues. The V end was cut by 1 base, the J end by 0 bases, with 9 bases between. Drawing the rest from reference TRBV28 and TRBJ1-4, the complete variable domain is DVKVTQSSRYLVKRTGEKVFLECVQDMDHENMFWYRQDPGLGLRLIYFSYDVKMKEKGDIPEGYSVSREKKERFSLILESASTNQTSMYLCASSLLTETTNEKLFFGSGTQLSVL.

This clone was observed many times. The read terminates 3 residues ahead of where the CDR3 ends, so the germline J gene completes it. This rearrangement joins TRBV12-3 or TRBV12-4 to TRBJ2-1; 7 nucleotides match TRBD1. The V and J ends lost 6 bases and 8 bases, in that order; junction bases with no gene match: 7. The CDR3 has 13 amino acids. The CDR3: CASREDRVDEQFF. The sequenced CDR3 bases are TGTGCCAGCAGGGAAGACAGGGTGGATGAG.

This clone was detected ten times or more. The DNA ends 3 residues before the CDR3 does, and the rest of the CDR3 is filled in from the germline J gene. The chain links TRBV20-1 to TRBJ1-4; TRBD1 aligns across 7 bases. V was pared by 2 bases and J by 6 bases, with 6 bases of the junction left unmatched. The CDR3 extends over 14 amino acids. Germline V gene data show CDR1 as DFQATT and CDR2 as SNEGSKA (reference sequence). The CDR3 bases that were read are TGCAGTGCTAGACCCGGGACAGCCCATGAAAAA. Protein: CSARPGTAHEK. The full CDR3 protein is CSARPGTAHEKLFF.

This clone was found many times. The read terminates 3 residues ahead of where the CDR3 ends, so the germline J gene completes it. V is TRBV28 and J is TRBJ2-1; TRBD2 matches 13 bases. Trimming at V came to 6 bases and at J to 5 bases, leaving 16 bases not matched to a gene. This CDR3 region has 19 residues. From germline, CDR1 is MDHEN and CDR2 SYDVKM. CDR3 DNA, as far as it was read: TGTGCCAGCAGACAAACACCGGGACTAGCGGGAACAATCGACAATGAG. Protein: CASRQTPGLAGTIDNE. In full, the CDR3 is CASRQTPGLAGTIDNEQFF.

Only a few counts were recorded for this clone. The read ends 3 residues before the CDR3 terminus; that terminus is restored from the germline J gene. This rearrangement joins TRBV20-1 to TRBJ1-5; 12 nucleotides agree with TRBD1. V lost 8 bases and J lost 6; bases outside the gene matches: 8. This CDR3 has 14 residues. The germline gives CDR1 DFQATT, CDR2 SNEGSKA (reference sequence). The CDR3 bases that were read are TGCAGTACCACCGGGACAGGGGGCGGTCAGCCC. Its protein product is CSTTGTGGGQP. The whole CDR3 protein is CSTTGTGGGQPQHF.

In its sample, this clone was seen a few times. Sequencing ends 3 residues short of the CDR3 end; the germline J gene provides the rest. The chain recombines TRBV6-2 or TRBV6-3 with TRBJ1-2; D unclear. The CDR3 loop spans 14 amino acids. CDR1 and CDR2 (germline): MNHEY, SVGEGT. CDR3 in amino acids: CASSYAGLAGVYTF. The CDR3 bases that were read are TGTGCCAGCAGTTACGCCGGACTAGCGGGAGTC.

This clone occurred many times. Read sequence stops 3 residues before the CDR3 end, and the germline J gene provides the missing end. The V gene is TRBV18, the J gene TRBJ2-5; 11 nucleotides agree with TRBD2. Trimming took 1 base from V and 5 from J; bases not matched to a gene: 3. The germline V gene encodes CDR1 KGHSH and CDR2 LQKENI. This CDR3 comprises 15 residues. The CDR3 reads CASSPLAGGPETQYF. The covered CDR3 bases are TGTGCCAGCTCACCACTAGCGGGAGGGCCTGAGACC.